This T cell receptor beta chain was sequenced in a study of graft-versus-host responses after intestinal transplantation. This clone was seen once. The CDR3 covers 14 residues. Germline-derived CDR1 and CDR2 are SGHAT and FQDESV (reference sequence). With 0 bases removed from V and 1 base from J, the gap between germline ends came to 5 bases. Produced via immunoSEQ multiplex PCR; TCRdb's table is partial and in-frame only. The sample lists 40,000 to 55,000 clones; over 75% were seen once. The sequence came from a human patient who received an intestinal transplant, so some T cells may come from the graft donor. This chain uses TRBV11-1 with TRBJ2-3; D uncertain. The sample was PBMCs, taken 524 days after transplant. CDR3 residues: CASSLAHGTDTQYF. The CDR3 region has the DNA TGTGCCAGCAGCTTAGCGCACGGCACAGATACGCAGTATTTT. The variable domain in full, with the rest retrieved from reference TRBV11-1 and TRBJ2-3, is EAEVAQSPRYKITEKSQAVAFWCDPISGHATLYWYRQILGQGPELLVQFQDESVVDDSQLPKDRFSAERLKGVDSTLKIQPAELGDSAMYLCASSLAHGTDTQYFGPGTRLTVL.